The clone carrying this T cell receptor beta chain has more than one count but fewer than ten. The entry originates in a study of blood T cell repertoires in COVID-19. About the study: The cDNA or gDNA used as material had been derived from T cells, B-cell-depleted T cells, or PBMCs.

Clones were read by immunoSEQ multiplex PCR, and TCRdb kept only the in-frame ones, dropping some. The sample consists of some 200,000 clones, around 90% of them appearing once. V shed 6 bases and J 7 bases; nucleotides not matched to a gene: 17. Germline assignment: CDR1 SGDLS and CDR2 YYNGEE. The CDR3 loop spans 16 amino acids. This sequence was found in a man aged 45-65 years with acute or convalescent COVID-19. The chain uses TRBV9 and TRBJ1-2; 8 bases line up with TRBD1. The sample taken for sequencing was peripheral blood. The CDR3 coding sequence is TGTGCCAGCACCCCGTCAATCGGACAGGGTGGCGGTGGCTACACCTTC. Amino acids: CASTPSIGQGGGGYTF.